These 16 T cell receptor beta chains were sequenced from one sample in a study of T cell clonality in common variable immunodeficiency. Libraries were prepared by immunoSEQ multiplex PCR; TCRdb keeps only in-frame clonotypes and omits some of them. The repertoire yields 50,000 to 65,000 clones, none seen only once; the top ten contain around 1.7%. Sequenced material: peripheral blood mononuclear cells. The receptors shown here come from a person aged 18-70 years in good health.

This clone was recorded at least ten times. The CDR3 extends 3 residues past the end of the read, so its final part is completed from the germline J gene. V is TRBV6-1 and J is TRBJ1-1; tentatively, D is TRBD1 (6 bases). Trimming took 2 bases from V and 0 from J, leaving 19 bases between them. There are 18 residues in the CDR3. CDR1 is MNHNS, CDR2 SASEGT, per germline. The covered CDR3 bases are TGTGCCAGCAGTGAATTATCCGGGGGGCTCCTCCTGAACACTGAA. As protein: CASSELSGGLLLNTE. The full CDR3 protein reads CASSELSGGLLLNTEAFF.

This clone was counted many times. The read ends 3 residues shy of where the CDR3 ends; the end is completed using the germline J gene. V is TRBV19 and J is TRBJ2-1; tentatively, D is TRBD1 (5 bases). Germline assignment: CDR1 LNHDA and CDR2 SQIVND (reference sequence). With 6 bases removed from V and 8 bases from J, the gap between germline ends came to 17 bases. CDR3 length equals 14 residues. Here the CDR3 reads CASSPIDSSDEQFF. CDR3 DNA (partial): TGTGCCAGTAGCCCCATAGACAGTTCTGATGAG.

This clone was observed at least ten times. Read sequence stops 3 residues before the CDR3 end, and the germline J gene provides the missing end. V and J are TRBV7-3 and TRBJ1-1; D perhaps matches TRBD1 (6 bases). V was trimmed by 3 bases and J by 7 bases, leaving 9 bases between them. Germline CDR1 and CDR2: SGHTA and FQGTGA. The CDR3 is made up of 12 amino acids. The DNA read from the CDR3 is TGTGCCAGCAGCTTCCGGACAGTTGAA. Its protein product is CASSFRTVE. The complete CDR3 protein is CASSFRTVEAFF.

In its sample, this clone was seen many times. The DNA ends 3 residues before the CDR3 does, and the rest of the CDR3 is filled in from the germline J gene. The rearrangement uses TRBV2 and TRBJ1-4; weak D call: TRBD1 (6 bases). V lost 9 bases and J lost 5, with 25 bases in between. The CDR3 runs to 17 residues. Germline lookup yields CDR1 SNHLY and CDR2 FYNNEI. The CDR3 here is CARSLSGGALGNEKLFF. CDR3 DNA (partial): TGTGCCAGGAGCCTCTCGGGGGGGGCCCTCGGAAATGAAAAA.

This clone has ten or more counts. The CDR3 sequence is CASREGLATTDTQYF. The covered CDR3 bases are TGTGCCAGCAGGGAAGGACTAGCGACCACAGATACG. The chain combines TRBV5-4 with TRBJ2-3, with 9 bases that match TRBD2. The read finishes 3 residues shy of the CDR3 end, and the germline J gene is used to complete it. V lost 5 bases to trimming and J lost 2 bases; unmatched junction nucleotides: 6. Per the germline V gene, CDR1 is SGHNT and CDR2 is YYREEE (reference sequence). The CDR3 contains 15 residues.

This clone occurred many times. Incomplete CDR3 DNA: TGTGCCAGCAGCTTGGCCGTGGGGGCCGAG. The encoded protein is CASSLAVGAE. The complete CDR3 sequence is CASSLAVGAEQYF. The chain is built from TRBV5-6 and TRBJ2-7; perhaps TRBD1 as D (6 bases). The read ends 3 residues early relative to the CDR3; the germline J gene fills the gap. Germline CDR1 is SGHDT and CDR2 is YYEEEE. This CDR3 has 13 amino acids. V was pared by 0 bases and J by 6 bases, with 10 bases between.

This clone has ten or more counts. CDR3 sequence reads: CASSQDGLAGDFGELFF. CDR3 bases read: TGTGCCAGCAGCCAAGATGGGCTAGCGGGAGACTTCGGGGAG. The chain joins TRBV4-2 to TRBJ2-2; 10 nucleotides line up with TRBD2. Sequencing ends 3 residues short of the CDR3 end; the germline J gene provides the rest. In germline, CDR1 is LGHNA, CDR2 YNFKEQ. V shed 0 bases and J 7 bases; nucleotides not matched to a gene: 8. The CDR3 sequence is 17 residues long.

This clone was seen many times. Read sequence stops 3 residues before the CDR3 end, and the germline J gene provides the missing end. The V gene is TRBV10-3, the J gene TRBJ1-2; a possible D gene is TRBD1 (5 bases). The germline gives CDR1 ENHRY, CDR2 SYGVKD. The CDR3 is made up of 14 amino acids. The sequenced part of the CDR3 DNA is TGTGCCATCAGTGAGGGTGTGGGGCCAGGGGGC. Protein product: CAISEGVGPGG. The entire CDR3 sequence reads CAISEGVGPGGYTF.

Ten or more counts support this clone. The read terminates 3 residues before the CDR3 end, so the remaining end is supplied by the germline J gene. The chain has TRBV2 and TRBJ2-1; the D is unclear. Trimming left V 3 bases short and J 8 bases short, with 17 bases between. Germline V gene data show CDR1 as SNHLY and CDR2 as FYNNEI. CDR3 length: 15 amino acids. CDR3 in amino acids: CASSDVGLLSHEQFF. The part of the CDR3 DNA that was read is TGTGCCAGCAGTGATGTTGGTCTACTCTCGCATGAG. Full variable domain (outside the CDR3, taken from reference TRBV2 and TRBJ2-1): EPEVTQTPSHQVTQMGQEVILRCVPISNHLYFYWYRQILGQKVEFLVSFYNNEISEKSEIFDDQFSVERPDGSNFTLKIRSTKLEDSAMYFCASSDVGLLSHEQFFGPGTRLTVL.

This clone came up many times. The read stops 3 residues short of the end of the CDR3; the missing end is completed from the germline J gene. This chain connects TRBV14 to TRBJ1-1, with D possibly matching TRBD1 (5 bases). Germline CDR1 reads SGHDN; CDR2 reads FVKESK. V was cut by 4 bases and J by 7 bases, with 10 bases left in between. This CDR3 has 12 amino acids. The CDR3 sequence is CASSPPGLEAFF. The covered CDR3 bases are TGTGCCAGCAGCCCACCGGGACTTGAA.

At least ten counts were recorded for this clone. Coverage ceases 3 residues before the CDR3 finishes, and the germline J gene fills in the end. Additional DNA sequences in this sample encode the identical CDR3. The chain is built from TRBV20-1 and TRBJ2-1; D ambiguous. Looked up from germline, CDR1 is DFQATT and CDR2 is SNEGSKA (reference sequence). The CDR3 runs 12 residues. Deletions cut 3 bases from V and 7 bases from J, with 10 bases between. Here the CDR3 reads CSARAVSNEQFF. The sequenced part of the CDR3 DNA is TGCAGTGCTAGGGCGGTCTCTAATGAG.

This clone was found many times. The germline gene is not matched at one end of the junction; a read error may be the cause. CDR3 bases read: TGTGCCAGCAGTCTAGCGGGGGGGCTTGCAGATACG. It is translated as CASSLAGGLADT. The whole CDR3 reads CASSLAGGLADTQYF. The rearrangement links TRBV12-3 or TRBV12-4 to TRBJ2-3, with 12 bases that match TRBD2. Read coverage stops 3 residues before the CDR3 terminus; the germline J gene supplies the remainder. The CDR3 is made up of 15 amino acids.

This clone was seen at least ten times. The read stops 3 residues short of the end of the CDR3; the missing end is completed from the germline J gene. This chain uses TRBV16 with TRBJ2-6, with D maybe TRBD1 (5 bases). V shed 4 bases and J shed 0 bases, with 13 bases lying between them. CDR1 and CDR2 (germline): KGHSY, FQNENV. The CDR3 runs 17 residues. The CDR3 DNA, read in part, is TGTGCCAGCAGCCCCGGACACCCCTACTCTGGGGCCAACGTC. It encodes CASSPGHPYSGANV. The CDR3, in full, reads CASSPGHPYSGANVLTF.

This clone was seen at least ten times. CDR3 in amino acids: CSAPPPGGRETQYF. The CDR3 DNA, read in part, is TGCAGCGCCCCCCCGCCGGGGGGAAGAGAGACC. The chain combines TRBV29-1 with TRBJ2-5, with TRBD2 identical over 7 bases. The observed sequence ends 3 residues before the CDR3 terminus, with the missing tail filled in from the germline J gene. This CDR3 spans 14 amino acids. The germline V gene encodes CDR1 SQVTM and CDR2 ANQGSEA. Unmatched junction bases numbered 12, after V lost 7 bases and J lost 4 bases.

This clone was detected many times. The sequenced fragment ends 3 residues before the CDR3 boundary, so the rest is inferred from the germline J gene. The chain recombines TRBV23-1 with TRBJ2-6; D gene ambiguous. TRBV23-1 is reported as an ORF; its role is uncertain. V was pared by 6 bases and J by 0 bases, with 3 bases between. This CDR3 has 13 residues. CDR3 region: CASRASGANVLTF. CDR3 DNA (partial): TGCGCCAGCAGGGCCTCTGGGGCCAACGTC.

On this clone itself: The DNA ends 3 residues before the CDR3 does, and the rest of the CDR3 is filled in from the germline J gene. The chain recombines TRBV5-5 with TRBJ1-1, with D perhaps matching TRBD1 (6 bases). The length of the CDR3 is 13 residues. The germline V gene encodes CDR1 SGHKS and CDR2 YYEKEE (reference sequence). V shed 2 bases and J shed 6 bases, with 11 bases lying between them. CDR3 bases read: TGTGCCAGCAGCTTTAGGACAGTGTCTGAA. Protein sequence: CASSFRTVSE. The whole CDR3 region reads CASSFRTVSEAFF.